One and the same sample provided the 13 T cell receptor beta chains below, sequenced in a study of post-analysis software for immune sequencing data. Findings and caveats of the study: Four to six TRBV segments were more frequent in patients than controls; TRBV5-6, TRBV5-1 and TRBV20-1 belonged to this group.

Each TCR beta cDNA library carried unique molecular identifiers. TCRdb itself ran the PCR reads through MiXCR, one entry per CDR3 protein. This sample has 820,000 or so distinct CDR3 sequences, with roughly 50% found just once. These receptors have no known antigen. Sample: blood. These receptors came from a girl between 5 and 17 years old with multiple sclerosis.

The chain employs TRBV20-1 and TRBJ2-1; D tentatively reads TRBD1 or TRBD2 (6 bases each). V was pared by 0 bases and J by 3 bases, with 15 bases between. Looked up from germline, CDR1 is DFQATT and CDR2 is SNEGSKA (reference sequence). There are 16 residues in the CDR3. The CDR3 reads CSARDIGGAGYNEQFF. DNA of the CDR3: TGCAGTGCTAGAGATATCGGGGGCGCGGGCTACAATGAGCAGTTCTTC.

This chain links TRBV3-1 with TRBJ2-1; 10 nucleotides line up with TRBD1. The trim removed 1 base at V and 6 bases at J, leaving 9 bases unmatched. The CDR3 is 17 residues long. Germline CDR1 reads LGHDT; CDR2 reads YNNKEL (reference sequence). The chain's CDR3 is CASSQGGGQGFTNEQFF. In DNA form, the CDR3 reads TGTGCCAGCAGCCAAGGAGGGGGACAGGGGTTTACCAATGAGCAGTTCTTC.

Only a few counts were recorded for this clonotype. The rearrangement uses TRBV5-5 and TRBJ1-6; tentative D call: TRBD1 (5 bases). Trimming pared 2 bases from V and 7 bases from J, leaving 16 bases between. The length of the CDR3 is 16 residues. Looked up from germline, CDR1 is SGHKS and CDR2 is YYEKEE (reference sequence). CDR3 protein: CASSLQDLGWNSPLHF. Here the CDR3 DNA reads TGTGCCAGCAGCTTACAGGACCTAGGTTGGAATTCACCCCTCCACTTT.

The gene calls are TRBV6-1 and TRBJ2-4; D is undetermined. The end of the DNA aligns better with TRBJ2-5, so the J call may be wrong. Per germline, CDR1 MNHNS and CDR2 SASEGT. This CDR3 is 12 amino acids long. The CDR3 nucleotides read TGTGCCAGCAGTGACCCGCCGGGGACCCAGTACTTC. Translated, it gives CASSDPPGTQYF.

This clonotype was recorded a few times. The rearrangement uses TRBV20-1 and TRBJ2-7; 8 bases fit TRBD2. The CDR3 spans 15 residues. CDR1 is DFQATT, CDR2 SNEGSKA, per germline (reference sequence). J was trimmed by 2 bases and V by 0 bases; bases with no gene match: 6. CDR3 coding DNA: TGCAGTGCTAGAGACGCCAGCGGGAGTGCCTACGAGCAGTACTTC. Protein sequence: CSARDASGSAYEQYF.

This chain links TRBV29-1 with TRBJ2-7; D remains ambiguous. Trimming pared 4 bases from V and 1 base from J, leaving 11 bases between. CDR3 length: 13 amino acids. Germline V CDR1 and CDR2: SQVTM, ANQGSEA. The CDR3 sequence: CSVGPVGSYEQYF. As DNA, the CDR3 is TGCAGCGTTGGACCCGTGGGGTCCTACGAGCAGTACTTC.

The genes are TRBV2 and TRBJ2-5, with D maybe TRBD2 (6 bases). CDR1 is SNHLY and CDR2 is FYNNEI in the germline V gene. The CDR3 sequence is 14 residues long. Trimming removed 7 bases at V and 5 bases at J, with 17 bases between. This CDR3 is CASTNGGFYETQYF. CDR3 DNA sequence: TGTGCCAGCACTAACGGAGGGTTTTACGAGACCCAGTACTTC.

The CDR3: CASSGTSGRAEQFF. CDR3 nucleotide sequence: TGTGCCAGTAGTGGCACTAGCGGGAGGGCTGAGCAGTTCTTC. The V and J genes are TRBV19 and TRBJ2-1; 13 nucleotides match TRBD2. V shed 5 bases and J 9 bases; nucleotides not matched to a gene: 4. Germline V gives CDR1 LNHDA, CDR2 SQIVND (reference sequence). The CDR3 extends over 14 amino acids.

The V gene is TRBV18, the J gene TRBJ2-5, with 9 nucleotides matching TRBD1. The J call may be in error: the DNA end matches TRBJ2-7 better. Germline CDR1 reads KGHSH; CDR2 reads LQKENI. The CDR3 loop spans 14 amino acids. The chain's CDR3 is CASSQTGGRGEQYF. The CDR3 bases are TGTGCCAGTTCCCAAACAGGGGGCCGGGGCGAGCAGTACTTC.

This clonotype was detected only a few times. This chain connects TRBV29-1 to TRBJ1-1, with D perhaps TRBD1 (6 bases). V lost 4 bases, J lost 5 bases, and 20 bases lay in between. There are 15 residues in the CDR3. The germline CDR1 and CDR2 sequences are SQVTM and ANQGSEA. CDR3 loop: CSVARWGQEGTEAFF. The CDR3 DNA sequence: TGCAGCGTTGCGAGGTGGGGGCAAGAGGGGACTGAAGCTTTCTTT. Full variable domain (missing parts from reference TRBV29-1 and TRBJ1-1): SAVISQKPSRDICQRGTSLTIQCQVDSQVTMMFWYRQQPGQSLTLIATANQGSEATYESGFVIDKFPISRPNLTFSTLTVSNMSPEDSSIYLCSVARWGQEGTEAFFGQGTRLTVV.

This chain joins TRBV20-1 and TRBJ2-3, with 10 bases aligning to TRBD2. Unmatched junction bases numbered 10, after V lost 5 bases and J lost 2 bases. Germline assignment: CDR1 DFQATT and CDR2 SNEGSKA (reference sequence). The CDR3 consists of 16 residues. Written as DNA, the CDR3 is TGCAGTGCTCCTGGGCAGCTAGCGGGGGCCACAGATACGCAGTATTTT. Translated: CSAPGQLAGATDTQYF.

In this sample, this clonotype turned up once. CDR3 region: CSVEFIVQNEQYF. The CDR3 DNA is TGCAGCGTTGAGTTTATTGTCCAAAATGAGCAGTACTTC. The V gene is TRBV29-1, the J gene TRBJ2-1; no clear D gene. The closer fit of TRBJ2-7 to the DNA end suggests the J call may be wrong. The CDR3 length is 13 residues. Germline V gene sequence: CDR1 SQVTM, CDR2 ANQGSEA.

This chain joins TRBV12-3 or TRBV12-4 and TRBJ1-5, with 10 bases identical to TRBD1. This CDR3 comprises 17 residues. J gave up 7 bases and V 6 bases, and 15 bases lay outside the gene matches. The CDR3 nucleotides are TGTGCCAGCAGGCAAGACAGGGGGCGCGGCGGTCTGCAGCCCCAGCATTTT. It specifies CASRQDRGRGGLQPQHF.